The 28 T cell receptor beta chains listed next were all sequenced from one sample in a study of tumor-infiltrating lymphocytes in primary liver carcinoma (dated by TCRdb to the late 2010s). The run used an Illumina HiSeq 2500. Starting from roughly 500 ng total RNA, TCRbeta-specific cDNA was produced by reverse transcription with a constant-region primer and ProtoScript II reverse transcriptase. The TCRbeta libraries were prepared through three rounds of nested multiplex PCR following a slightly modified ARM-PCR procedure. Each of the first two PCR rounds ran for approximately 10 cycles using multiplex TRBV1-TRBV30 forward primers together with a Cbeta reverse primer. The raw public data were reprocessed by TCRdb itself: fastp quality trimming at Q25, MiXCR clonotype calling, in-frame beta chains only. Entries that share a CDR3 protein sequence are merged under the most common genes and DNA. Recorded for this sample are over 95,000 distinct CDR3 sequences; more than 65% of them occurred a single time. In total, the top ten clones hold over 9.5% of the sample.

Total RNA and DNA were co-extracted from roughly 20-30 mg of bulk tissue with the AllPrep DNA/RNA mini kit, without cell sorting. Sequencing used liver tumor tissue from sampling region 5. This specimen's cell subset or site label, interpreted: tumor region T5, tumor centre. Source of these receptors: a woman in her sixties or seventies with primary liver carcinoma and hepatitis B virus infection.

The V gene is TRBV11-3, the J gene TRBJ2-3; the match to TRBD1 covers 10 bases. The J call may be incorrect, as the DNA end agrees better with TRBJ1-5. The V gene's germline CDR1 is SGHNT and CDR2 YENEEA. CDR3 length: 17 amino acids. CDR3 region: CASSRAAGQGVSDTQHF. The CDR3 nucleotides read TGTGCCAGCAGCCGGGCGGCCGGACAGGGGGTCTCAGATACGCAGCATTTT.

In the case of this clonotype: Just one base apart from a much larger clone, this may be a read error. The V call is TRBV6-1, the J call TRBJ2-1; D is undetermined. Between the trimmed V and J ends, which lost 2 bases and 9 bases, there was a span of 5 bases. Germline V lookup: CDR1 MNHNS, CDR2 SASEGT. The CDR3 runs to 11 residues. CDR3 in DNA: TGTGCCAGCAGTGAATGGGTTGAGCAGTTCTTC. Encoded protein: CASSEWVEQFF.

This clonotype was counted many times. The rearrangement links TRBV11-1 to TRBJ2-6; 7 positions match TRBD1. Germline loops: CDR1 SGHAT, CDR2 FQDESV (reference sequence). V lost 5 bases and J lost 0; bases outside the gene matches: 7. The CDR3 loop spans 17 amino acids. The CDR3 protein is CASSPPTGSSGANVLTF. The DNA for the CDR3 is TGTGCCAGCAGCCCCCCGACAGGGAGCTCTGGGGCCAACGTCCTGACTTTC.

As regards this clonotype: Relative to the germline gene, one junction end is altered; a read error may explain this. The rearrangement uses TRBV11-2 and TRBJ2-1, with 7 bases that match TRBD2. The CDR3 loop spans 17 amino acids. CDR1 is SGHAT and CDR2 is FQNNGV in the germline V gene. CDR3 bases: TGTGCCAACAGCTTCCTCGGGGCTAGCGGAGGATACAATGAGCAGTTCTTC. It specifies CANSFLGASGGYNEQFF.

This clonotype has only a few counts. A much more abundant neighbour one base away suggests this may be a read error. This chain links TRBV12-3 or TRBV12-4 with TRBJ1-5; D is ambiguous. The DNA end lines up better with TRBJ2-3; the J call may be wrong. The CDR3 totals 13 residues. This CDR3 is CASSLGMGQPQYF. In DNA form, the CDR3 reads TGTGCCAGCAGTTTGGGTATGGGTCAGCCCCAGTATTTT.

With respect to this clonotype: Sequence at one end of the junction differs from germline and may be a read error. The chain has TRBV11-2 and TRBJ2-5; D not resolved. CDR3 length equals 11 residues. The V gene's germline CDR1 is SGHAT and CDR2 FQNNGV. In DNA, the CDR3 is TGTGCCACCAGTCCGCAAGAGACCCAGTACTTT. Translation gives CATSPQETQYF.

As DNA, the CDR3 is TGCGCCAGCAGCTTGGAATGGGACGGGACCCCCTACGAGCAGTACTTC. It encodes CASSLEWDGTPYEQYF. The chain links TRBV5-1 to TRBJ2-7; D might be TRBD1 or TRBD2, each matching 5 bases. CDR1 SGHRS and CDR2 YFSETQ come from the germline V gene. Trimming pared 0 bases from V and 2 bases from J, leaving 15 bases between. The CDR3 has 16 amino acids.

Note on this clonotype: The missing conserved phenylalanine or tryptophan at the end of this CDR3 makes a read error likely. This chain connects TRBV4-1 to TRBJ1-3; D call uncertain. The CDR3 length is 16 residues. Germline CDR1 is MGHRA and CDR2 is YSYEKL. This chain's CDR3 is CASSITRSSSGNTIYS. The CDR3, as DNA: TGCGCTAGCAGCATAACCAGGTCCTCATCTGGAAACACCATATATTCT.

Comment on this clonotype: Compared with germline, one end of the junction differs, possibly owing to a read error. The chain has TRBV11-2 and TRBJ2-5; the D gene is possibly TRBD2 (6 bases). The germline V gene encodes CDR1 SGHAT and CDR2 FQNNGV. The CDR3 contains 16 residues. This CDR3 is CANSCSRGNGRETQYF. The CDR3 DNA reads as TGTGCCAACAGCTGCTCCCGTGGTAACGGGAGAGAGACCCAGTACTTC.

This chain connects TRBV29-1 to TRBJ2-7; unclear D gene. In germline, CDR1 is SQVTM, CDR2 ANQGSEA. The CDR3 is 11 amino acids. The CDR3 nucleotides read TGCACCATTGAAGTGGGCTACGAGCAGTACTTC. This gives the protein CTIEVGYEQYF.

The V and J genes are TRBV28 and TRBJ2-3; 10 positions match TRBD2. The germline V gene has CDR1 MDHEN and CDR2 SYDVKM. The CDR3 length is 14 residues. The CDR3 sequence is CGNKLAGITDTQYF. The CDR3 DNA reads as TGTGGCAACAAACTAGCGGGAATCACAGATACGCAGTATTTT. Full variable domain (missing parts from reference TRBV28 and TRBJ2-3): DVKVTQSSRYLVKRTGEKVFLECVQDMDHENMFWYRQDPGLGLRLIYFSYDVKMKEKGDIPEGYSVSREKKERFSLILESASTNQTSMYLCGNKLAGITDTQYFGPGTRLTVL.

Comment on this clonotype: A junction end diverges from the germline sequence, so it may reflect a read error. This chain uses TRBV11-3 with TRBJ2-1; D is ambiguous. The V gene's germline CDR1 is SGHNT and CDR2 YENEEA. CDR3 length: 14 amino acids. CDR3 in DNA: TGTGCTAGCAGCTTAGGCGTCTCGAACAATAAGCAGTTCTTC. Translating gives CASSLGVSNNKQFF.

This clonotype was seen ten or more times. This chain joins TRBV28 and TRBJ1-1; the D is unclear. V was shortened by 5 bases and J by 0 bases, with 13 bases between the two germline ends. CDR3 length equals 15 residues. Germline loops: CDR1 MDHEN, CDR2 SYDVKM. CDR3: CASSPTRTLNTEAFF. As DNA, the CDR3 is TGTGCCAGCAGTCCCACACGGACTCTGAACACTGAAGCTTTCTTT.

This clonotype was seen more than once but under ten times. This may be a read error: a much more frequent sequence differs by one nucleotide. The chain recombines TRBV30 with TRBJ2-5; D gene uncertain. The length of the CDR3 is 13 residues. Deletions cut 4 bases from V and 5 bases from J, with 14 bases between. CDR1 is GTSNPN, CDR2 SVGIG, per germline (reference sequence). The CDR3 nucleotides read TGTGCCTGGAACCCACTCGAGTGGGAGACCCAGTACTTC. Translation gives CAWNPLEWETQYF.

The sample holds one count of this clonotype. This is likely a read error, given that the CDR3 carries no conserved phenylalanine or tryptophan at its end. V usage is TRBV11-3 and J usage is TRBJ2-1; perhaps D is TRBD1 or TRBD2 (5 bases each). This CDR3 contains 14 residues. The ends were cut back, 6 bases at V and 11 bases at J, with 20 bases in the middle. The germline CDR1 and CDR2 sequences are SGHNT and YENEEA. The CDR3 DNA follows: TGTGCCAGCAGTCTCCGGGACCGGGGCTCCCAGCAGTTCTCC. Translation: CASSLRDRGSQQFS.

This chain connects TRBV7-9 to TRBJ2-1; a possible D gene is TRBD1 (6 bases). The germline V gene has CDR1 SEHNR and CDR2 FQNEAQ (reference sequence). CDR3 length: 14 amino acids. V was shortened by 5 bases and J by 7 bases, with 15 bases between the two germline ends. The CDR3, as DNA: TGTGCCAGCAGCCGCAAACAGGGTGAGAATGAGCAGTTCTTC. The encoded protein is CASSRKQGENEQFF.

In regard to this clonotype: A read error may account for a junction end that differs from germline. This sequence joins TRBV11-2 and TRBJ2-3; 7 bases map to TRBD1. The CDR3 loop spans 16 amino acids. CDR1 SGHAT and CDR2 FQNNGV come from the germline V gene. The CDR3 region is CASGLVGQAITDTQYF. The CDR3 DNA is TGTGCCAGCGGCTTAGTTGGACAGGCGATCACAGATACGCAGTATTTT. The complete variable domain, with remaining parts taken from reference TRBV11-2 and TRBJ2-3, reads EAGVAQSPRYKIIEKRQSVAFWCNPISGHATLYWYQQILGQGPKLLIQFQNNGVVDDSQLPKDRFSAERLKGVDSTLKIQPAKLEDSAVYLCASGLVGQAITDTQYFGPGTRLTVL.

A remark on this clonotype: Given a much more abundant clone one base away, this may be a read error. This rearrangement joins TRBV6-2 or TRBV6-3 to TRBJ2-1; 10 bases are shared with TRBD2. The CDR3 consists of 16 residues. CDR1 is MNHEY and CDR2 is SVGEGT in the germline V gene. CDR3 DNA sequence: TGTGCCAGCAGTTACCCGGGACTAGCGACTAAAAATGGGCAGTTCTTC. Its translation: CASSYPGLATKNGQFF.

On this clonotype: The conserved final phenylalanine or tryptophan is absent from the CDR3, which likely points to a read error. No DNA is shown, since the ends of the CDR3 on it are uncertain; the CDR3 is the one TCRdb lists. The rearrangement links TRBV6-1 to TRBJ2-5; the table's D gene call, TRBD1, was not cross checked with the DNA. The CDR3 adds up to 14 amino acids, both ends counted. Germline V gives CDR1 MNHNS, CDR2 SASEGT. CDR3 protein: CASSLTTGPETQCV.

Concerning this clonotype: One junction end disagrees with the germline gene, perhaps due to a read error. This chain joins TRBV4-2 and TRBJ2-5, with 8 bases identical to TRBD2. The CDR3 length is 17 residues. CDR1 and CDR2 from the germline V gene are LGHNA and YNFKEQ. The CDR3, as DNA: TGTACCAGCAGTCAAACCGGGACTAGGAATGTCCCAGAGGCCCAGTACTTC. Translated: CTSSQTGTRNVPEAQYF.

Notes on this clonotype: The junction departs from germline at one end; a sequencing error may be responsible. The chain employs TRBV11-2 and TRBJ2-4; D gene uncertain. CDR3 length: 14 amino acids. The germline V gene has CDR1 SGHAT and CDR2 FQNNGV. The chain's CDR3 is CTSSSPSRKHIQYF. As DNA, the CDR3 is TGTACCAGCAGCTCCCCTTCGCGAAAACACATTCAGTACTTC.

This clonotype was recorded many times. This chain links TRBV5-4 with TRBJ2-1; D is ambiguous. Germline loops: CDR1 SGHNT, CDR2 YYREEE (reference sequence). CDR3 length: 13 amino acids. The ends were cut back, 1 base at V and 5 bases at J, with 7 bases in the middle. For the CDR3, the DNA is TGTGCCAGCAGCTTGACCCGGGACAATGAGCAGTTCTTC. Encoded protein: CASSLTRDNEQFF.

About this clonotype itself: This could be a read error, since a much larger clone is one nucleotide away. In DNA form, the CDR3 reads TGTGCCAGCTGGTGGCTCGGGGGGGATACGCAGTTTTTT. Amino acid sequence: CASWWLGGDTQFF. The rearrangement links TRBV5-4 to TRBJ2-3; TRBD2 aligns across 8 bases. The CDR3 is made up of 13 amino acids. CDR1 and CDR2 from the germline V gene are SGHNT and YYREEE (reference sequence).

The V call is TRBV6-1, the J call TRBJ2-7; D is perhaps TRBD2 (6 bases). This CDR3 is built from 15 residues. CDR1 MNHNS and CDR2 SASEGT come from the germline V gene. Trimming cost V 10 bases and J 1 base, with 20 bases left between them. This chain's CDR3 is CANNPTWGDSYEQYF. Here the CDR3 DNA reads TGTGCCAACAACCCAACGTGGGGGGATTCCTACGAGCAGTACTTC.

Regarding this clonotype: No conserved phenylalanine or tryptophan ends this CDR3, so it is likely a read error. The limits of the CDR3 on the DNA are not certain, so only TCRdb's listed CDR3 is given. This chain connects TRBV11-2 to TRBJ2-1; TRBD2, the table's D call, was not compared with the DNA. Counting both end residues, the CDR3 totals 13 amino acids. Germline V lookup: CDR1 SGHAT, CDR2 FQNNGV. CDR3 sequence: CASSLEPGGELFS.

Regarding this clonotype: A much larger clone differs by one base, so this may be a read error. V usage is TRBV11-2 and J usage is TRBJ2-7, with D possibly being TRBD2 (5 bases). Germline lookup yields CDR1 SGHAT and CDR2 FQNNGV. V was cut by 5 bases and J by 2 bases, with 13 bases left in between. The length of the CDR3 is 14 residues. CDR3 sequence: CASSHVTTTYEQYF. The DNA for the CDR3 is TGTGCCAGCAGCCACGTGACTACCACCTACGAGCAGTACTTC.

V gene TRBV11-3 combines with J gene TRBJ2-7; perhaps TRBD1 as D (6 bases). Per the germline V gene, CDR1 is SGHNT and CDR2 is YENEEA. Trimming removed 4 bases from V and 5 bases from J, with 18 bases in between. CDR3 length: 15 amino acids. The chain's CDR3 is CASSSCAGESHEQYF. CDR3 DNA: TGTGCCAGCAGCTCATGTGCAGGGGAATCCCACGAGCAGTACTTC.

The table lists this clonotype with many counts. A much larger clone lies one base from this, so it may be a read error. Likely a read error: the CDR3 ends without its conserved phenylalanine or tryptophan. V gene TRBV14 combines with J gene TRBJ2-1; D perhaps matches TRBD1 (6 bases). Deletions cut 2 bases from V and 9 bases from J, with 11 bases between. Germline V gene data show CDR1 as SGHDN and CDR2 as FVKESK. CDR3 length: 13 amino acids. CDR3 nucleotides: TGTGCCAGCAGCCAAAGGGGGACGGGTGAGCAGTTCCTC. It translates to CASSQRGTGEQFL.